Shown below are 29 T cell receptor beta chains from a single sample sequenced in a study of T-cell memory formation after mild COVID-19. One entry per CDR3 protein results from TCRdb running MiXCR on the 5' RACE reads. The profile shows 560,000 or so distinct CDR3 sequences, 15% to 20% of them singletons. Sequenced sample: PBMCs or a T cell subset sorted from them (not recorded which). The receptor set was obtained from an adult woman who had mild COVID-19 (a few samples of this study predate the infection). Cell type and time point are not known.

This clonotype was found a few times. The chain is built from TRBV7-7 and TRBJ2-3; D uncertain. V shed 0 bases and J shed 4 bases, with 5 bases lying between them. CDR3 size: 13 residues. Germline lookup yields CDR1 SSHAT and CDR2 FNYEAQ (reference sequence). The CDR3 sequence: CASSLAEADTQYF. In nucleotides, the CDR3 is TGTGCCAGCAGCTTAGCAGAGGCAGATACGCAGTATTTT.

This chain uses TRBV4-1 with TRBJ1-5, with 8 bases identical to TRBD1. Looked up from germline, CDR1 is MGHRA and CDR2 is YSYEKL. The J segment lost 2 bases and the V segment lost 4 bases, leaving 10 bases of the junction unmatched. The CDR3 spans 17 residues. CDR3 nucleotides: TGCGCCAGCAGCCCCCCGGGCCCGACAGGGGGCAATCAGCCCCAGCATTTT. It translates to CASSPPGPTGGNQPQHF.

This clonotype has more than one count but fewer than ten. J is TRBJ1-1 and V is TRBV4-2; D unresolved. CDR3 length: 13 residues. V dropped 6 bases and J dropped 7 bases, with 15 bases sitting between them. Germline CDR1 is LGHNA and CDR2 is YNFKEQ. The CDR3, as DNA: TGTGCCAGCAGTCCTGAGGTGGGGTTTGAAGCTTTCTTT. Residues: CASSPEVGFEAFF.

In its sample, this clonotype was seen a few times. The V gene is TRBV12-3 or TRBV12-4, the J gene TRBJ1-6, with D possibly TRBD1 on 6 matching bases. This CDR3 is built from 13 residues. The V and J ends lost 5 bases and 9 bases respectively, with 11 bases between them. The CDR3 coding sequence is TGTGCCAGCAGTCTCGGGACATTTTCACCCCTCCACTTT. Translated: CASSLGTFSPLHF.

This clonotype has just a few counts. CDR3 residues: CASSDEGSTNTQYF. The CDR3 DNA reads TGTGCCAGCAGTGACGAGGGAAGCACGAATACGCAGTATTTT. The V gene is TRBV6-4, the J gene TRBJ2-3; D may be TRBD2 (5 bases). Trimming pared 2 bases from V and 7 bases from J, leaving 13 bases between. This CDR3 region has 14 residues. Germline V CDR1 and CDR2: MRHNA, SNTAGT.

The chain joins TRBV5-4 to TRBJ2-5; the D gene is possibly TRBD2 (6 bases). Between the trimmed V and J ends, which lost 2 bases and 0 bases, there was a span of 11 bases. The CDR3 is 15 amino acids. Germline CDR1 SGHNT, CDR2 YYREEE (reference sequence). This chain's CDR3 is CASSFGTLYQETQYF. Written as DNA, the CDR3 is TGTGCCAGCAGCTTCGGGACTCTGTACCAAGAGACCCAGTACTTC.

This clonotype was recorded a few times. In nucleotides, the CDR3 is TGTGCCAGCAGCCCAACCGGAGGGCACGGCTACGAGCAGTACTTC. Residues: CASSPTGGHGYEQYF. The chain is built from TRBV4-2 and TRBJ2-7, with D possibly matching TRBD2 (6 bases). V lost 4 bases to trimming and J lost 3 bases, with 16 bases between them. Germline V lookup: CDR1 LGHNA, CDR2 YNFKEQ. The CDR3 contains 15 residues.

This clonotype was observed many times. V usage is TRBV6-5 and J usage is TRBJ2-3; 13 bases agree with TRBD2. With V trimmed by 5 bases and J by 1 base, 6 bases remained unmatched. CDR1 is MNHEY, CDR2 SVGAGI, per germline. The CDR3 is 17 amino acids. CDR3 amino acids: CASSRTSGSLGTDTQYF. The CDR3 coding sequence is TGTGCCAGCAGTCGGACTAGCGGGAGCCTCGGCACAGATACGCAGTATTTT.

The V call is TRBV24-1, the J call TRBJ2-2; D possibly uses TRBD1 or TRBD2 (5 bases each). V lost 1 base and J lost 1, with 15 bases in between. The CDR3 has 18 residues. The germline CDR1 and CDR2 sequences are KGHDR and SFDVKD. The CDR3 DNA reads TGTGCCACCAGTGATTTTAAAACGGGACCCTGGAACACCGGGGAGCTGTTTTTT. Amino acid sequence: CATSDFKTGPWNTGELFF.

A few counts support this clonotype. V and J are TRBV5-1 and TRBJ2-1, with D perhaps being TRBD1 or TRBD2 (5 bases each). V lost 4 bases and J 13 bases, leaving 12 bases between the germline ends. Per germline, CDR1 SGHRS and CDR2 YFSETQ. This CDR3 is built from 11 residues. CDR3 sequence reads: CASSPGTGQFF. CDR3 sequence (DNA): TGCGCCAGCAGCCCCGGGACCGGACAGTTCTTC.

V usage is TRBV18 and J usage is TRBJ1-2; 9 nucleotides line up with TRBD1. Germline V gene lookup returns CDR1 KGHSH and CDR2 LQKENI. With V trimmed by 6 bases and J by 8 bases, 13 bases remained unmatched. There are 15 residues in the CDR3. The CDR3, as DNA: TGTGCCAGCTCGCCAACCGCCGGGACAGGGCAAGGCTACACCTTC. This codes for CASSPTAGTGQGYTF.

The sample holds a few counts of this clonotype. The CDR3 DNA is TGTGCCAGCAGCTCCAGCGGGGGGGCGAACATTCAGTACTTC. Amino acids: CASSSSGGANIQYF. The chain couples TRBV7-3 to TRBJ2-4, with 10 positions matching TRBD2. CDR1 SGHTA and CDR2 FQGTGA come from the germline V gene. CDR3 length: 14 amino acids. V dropped 4 bases and J dropped 7; count of bases not matched to a gene: 4.

The chain employs TRBV5-1 and TRBJ1-4; D gene ambiguous. The CDR3 length is 16 residues. V dropped 4 bases and J dropped 3 bases, with 16 bases sitting between them. Germline CDR1 reads SGHRS; CDR2 reads YFSETQ. The DNA of the CDR3 is TGCGCCAGCAGCCCCCTGGAAGGAGATTCTAATGAAAAACTGTTTTTT. Translating gives CASSPLEGDSNEKLFF. The full variable domain, completed using reference TRBV5-1 and TRBJ1-4, is KAGVTQTPRYLIKTRGQQVTLSCSPISGHRSVSWYQQTPGQGLQFLFEYFSETQRNKGNFPGRFSGRQFSNSRSEMNVSTLELGDSALYLCASSPLEGDSNEKLFFGSGTQLSVL.

The J gene is TRBJ2-7, the V gene TRBV30; TRBD1 agrees at 7 bases. CDR1 and CDR2 (germline): GTSNPN, SVGIG (reference sequence). This CDR3 has 14 amino acids. Trimming cost V 1 base and J 6 bases; bases outside gene matches: 9. In DNA form, the CDR3 reads TGTGCCTGGAGTGCCGGGACAGTACACGTCGAGCAGTACTTC. Translation gives CAWSAGTVHVEQYF. Based on the CDR3 plus reference TRBV30 and TRBJ2-7, the full variable domain is SQTIHQWPATLVQPVGSPLSLECTVEGTSNPNLYWYRQAAGRGLQLLFYSVGIGQISSEVPQNLSASRPQDRQFILSSKKLLLSDSGFYLCAWSAGTVHVEQYFGPGTRLTVT.

This clonotype was found many times. This chain joins TRBV29-1 and TRBJ2-7; 10 positions match TRBD1. Germline CDR1 reads SQVTM; CDR2 reads ANQGSEA. This CDR3 contains 13 residues. V dropped 4 bases and J dropped 6; count of bases not matched to a gene: 6. The CDR3 sequence is CSVVRTGGGEQYF. Written as DNA, the CDR3 is TGCAGCGTTGTTCGGACAGGGGGAGGCGAGCAGTACTTC.

This clonotype was detected only a few times. The chain has TRBV4-1 and TRBJ2-3; tentatively, D is TRBD1 (6 bases). This CDR3 has 15 residues. The V end lost 0 bases, the J end lost 4 bases, and 11 bases lay between the germline ends. Germline V CDR1 and CDR2: MGHRA, YSYEKL. The CDR3 DNA follows: TGCGCCAGCAGCCAAGACAGGGGATCGGCAGATACGCAGTATTTT. It is translated as CASSQDRGSADTQYF.

The sample holds a few counts of this clonotype. The gene calls are TRBV25-1 and TRBJ2-7; possible D gene TRBD2, 5 bases. Trimming left V 1 base short and J 4 bases short, with 17 bases between. CDR3 length: 16 residues. The germline CDR1 and CDR2 sequences are MGHDK and SYGVNS. The CDR3 region is CASSESGENSGYEQYF. In DNA form, the CDR3 reads TGTGCCAGCAGTGAATCCGGGGAAAACTCGGGATACGAGCAGTACTTC.

This clonotype turned up a few times. The rearrangement joins TRBV7-2 to TRBJ1-1; 12 bases match TRBD1. Trimming cost V 1 base and J 4 bases; bases outside gene matches: 7. There are 17 residues in the CDR3. Per germline, CDR1 SGHTA and CDR2 FQGNSA. The CDR3 loop reads CASSLVGTGGASTEAFF. For the CDR3, the DNA is TGTGCCAGCAGCTTAGTTGGGACAGGGGGCGCGAGCACTGAAGCTTTCTTT.

The V and J genes are TRBV7-9 and TRBJ2-1; 7 nucleotides match TRBD2. The CDR3 totals 15 residues. With 5 bases clipped from V and 5 bases from J, the junction kept 9 bases outside the gene matches. Germline V lookup: CDR1 SEHNR, CDR2 FQNEAQ (reference sequence). The chain's CDR3 is CASSPRGGGNNEQFF. The CDR3 coding sequence is TGTGCCAGCAGCCCGCGGGGCGGGGGAAACAATGAGCAGTTCTTC.

This clonotype was detected ten times or more. V gene TRBV6-4 combines with J gene TRBJ2-1; 7 nucleotides line up with TRBD1. Germline V gives CDR1 MRHNA, CDR2 SNTAGT. V lost 4 bases and J lost 5; bases outside the gene matches: 5. This CDR3 has 14 residues. CDR3 sequence: CASSVGTDNNEQFF. The CDR3 DNA reads TGTGCCAGCAGTGTGGGGACAGATAACAATGAGCAGTTCTTC.

This clonotype was observed a few times. The chain couples TRBV20-1 to TRBJ2-7; possible D gene TRBD1, 5 bases. V was trimmed by 1 base and J by 2 bases, leaving 15 bases between them. The CDR3 is made up of 15 amino acids. Germline V gene lookup returns CDR1 DFQATT and CDR2 SNEGSKA (reference sequence). The CDR3 is CSARADSLPPYEQYF. DNA of the CDR3: TGCAGTGCTAGAGCCGACAGCCTACCACCCTACGAGCAGTACTTC.

This clonotype was found a few times. This sequence joins TRBV30 and TRBJ2-7; the D gene is possibly TRBD2 (6 bases). Trimming left V 3 bases short and J 0 bases short, with 12 bases between. Germline CDR1 is GTSNPN and CDR2 is SVGIG (reference sequence). The CDR3 spans 14 residues. The CDR3: CAWSIGGTSYEQYF. The CDR3 nucleotides read TGTGCCTGGAGCATCGGCGGGACCTCCTACGAGCAGTACTTC. Full variable domain (remainder filled in from reference TRBV30 and TRBJ2-7): SQTIHQWPATLVQPVGSPLSLECTVEGTSNPNLYWYRQAAGRGLQLLFYSVGIGQISSEVPQNLSASRPQDRQFILSSKKLLLSDSGFYLCAWSIGGTSYEQYFGPGTRLTVT.

This clonotype was picked up a small number of times. V is TRBV5-1 and J is TRBJ2-3; D is perhaps TRBD1 or TRBD2 (5 bases each). Germline CDR1 and CDR2: SGHRS and YFSETQ. The ends were cut back, 6 bases at V and 1 base at J, with 12 bases in the middle. This CDR3 contains 14 residues. The CDR3: CASTYRGGTDTQYF. DNA for the CDR3: TGCGCCAGCACATACCGAGGGGGCACAGATACGCAGTATTTT. The full variable domain, completed using reference TRBV5-1 and TRBJ2-3, is KAGVTQTPRYLIKTRGQQVTLSCSPISGHRSVSWYQQTPGQGLQFLFEYFSETQRNKGNFPGRFSGRQFSNSRSEMNVSTLELGDSALYLCASTYRGGTDTQYFGPGTRLTVL.

This clonotype was seen repeatedly, ten times or more. This rearrangement joins TRBV20-1 to TRBJ2-3; 12 bases match TRBD2. This CDR3 contains 13 residues. Germline CDR1 DFQATT, CDR2 SNEGSKA (reference sequence). The V segment lost 5 bases and the J segment 4 bases; nucleotides outside the gene matches: 1. In nucleotides, the CDR3 is TGCAGTGCTCTAGCGGGGGGGCCAGATACGCAGTATTTT. Translation: CSALAGGPDTQYF.

The chain uses TRBV4-2 and TRBJ2-7, with 7 bases identical to TRBD1. The CDR3 extends over 14 amino acids. V lost 4 bases and J lost 6; bases outside the gene matches: 9. CDR1 LGHNA and CDR2 YNFKEQ come from the germline V gene. In DNA form, the CDR3 reads TGTGCCAGCAGCCCGCTACAGGGGTCTGGCGAGCAGTACTTC. Residues: CASSPLQGSGEQYF.

J is TRBJ2-3 and V is TRBV6-5; D is undetermined. Germline CDR1 and CDR2: MNHEY and SVGAGI. V lost 0 bases to trimming and J lost 3 bases, with 10 bases between them. The CDR3 totals 15 residues. The CDR3 DNA follows: TGTGCCAGCAGTTACTCCGGCGGTTGGACAGATACGCAGTATTTT. Translating gives CASSYSGGWTDTQYF.

The chain carries TRBV9 and TRBJ1-1; 9 bases are a match to TRBD1. The V gene end was trimmed by 2 bases and the J gene end by 4 bases; junction bases not matched to a gene: 6. The CDR3 is 15 amino acids. The V gene's germline CDR1 is SGDLS and CDR2 YYNGEE. The CDR3 nucleotides read TGTGCCAGCAGCGTGATGGACAGGGGTGGCACTGAAGCTTTCTTT. This gives the protein CASSVMDRGGTEAFF.

This clonotype has ten or more counts. V gene TRBV12-3 or TRBV12-4 combines with J gene TRBJ2-1; 8 positions match TRBD2. The CDR3 consists of 16 residues. V lost 3 bases and J lost 5; bases outside the gene matches: 9. The CDR3 coding sequence is TGTGCCAGCAGTTTCGGAGCGGGAGATTTTCACAATGAGCAGTTCTTC. It codes for CASSFGAGDFHNEQFF.

This clonotype was observed a handful of times. The gene calls are TRBV24-1 and TRBJ2-3; 8 bases map to TRBD2. V was clipped by 3 bases and J by 4 bases; unmatched bases: 5. Germline CDR1 is KGHDR and CDR2 is SFDVKD. The CDR3 sequence is 15 residues long. CDR3: CATSDRAGVSDTQYF. CDR3 nucleotides: TGTGCCACCAGTGATAGAGCGGGAGTCTCAGATACGCAGTATTTT.